This T cell receptor beta chain was captured in a study of shared clonotypes between healthy human individuals. CDR1 and CDR2 from the germline V gene are SGHDT and YYEEEE. This CDR3 contains 14 residues. V was pared by 4 bases and J by 5 bases, with 15 bases between. Donors included only healthy HIV-negative adults lacking recent acute infections or vaccinations. Every contributor of samples was a Caucasian grown-up residing in Nashville, Tennessee. This clone is labeled as large. Each unsorted PBMC replicate got 300 ng genomic DNA, roughly 30,000 genomes. Produced via immunoSEQ multiplex PCR; TCRdb's table is partial and in-frame only. The repertoire holds about 480,000 clones, with almost 80% as singletons.

Sequenced: PBMCs. The receptor's source is a woman between 40 and 50 years old in good health. Some clones in this sample may be carry-over from other donors' samples. The rearrangement joins TRBV5-6 to TRBJ1-1, with D tentatively TRBD1 (5 bases). The CDR3 reads CASSPRGAWTEAFF. CDR3 sequence (DNA): TGTGCCAGCAGCCCTCGAGGGGCTTGGACTGAAGCTTTCTTT.